Listed here are 21 T cell receptor beta chains from one sample, sequenced in a study of persistence of HIV-infected CD4 T cells. These receptors' antigens are unknown. Cells were stimulated with CMV-infected fibroblast lysates at roughly 10 ug/mL. CD40L-negative CD69-negative CD45RO-high memory CD4+ T cells were sorted as populations depleted of antigen-responding cells. The immunoSEQ assay was version 4, run in survey mode. The table came from immunoSEQ multiplex PCR; TCRdb's copy has only in-frame clones and leaves some out. The sample holds more than 30,000 clones, over 80% seen once. Sequencing was performed on CD4+ T cells sorted from PBMCs after approximately 19-hour stimulation, taken from a patient who received antiretroviral therapy. The source of these receptors is an adult man with HIV who was CMV-seropositive.

The chain uses TRBV19 and TRBJ2-2, with 9 bases lining up with TRBD1. V lost 7 bases to trimming and J lost 4 bases; unmatched junction nucleotides: 10. The CDR3 is 16 residues long. The germline V gene encodes CDR1 LNHDA and CDR2 SQIVND (reference sequence). The CDR3 sequence is CASTPGGTGRTGELFF. CDR3 nucleotide sequence: TGTGCCAGTACCCCTGGGGGGACAGGGCGCACCGGGGAGCTGTTTTTT.

The chain combines TRBV5-6 with TRBJ1-1, with TRBD1 as a possible D gene (5 bases). Trimming left V 1 base short and J 2 bases short, with 12 bases between. The CDR3 sequence is 15 residues long. Per germline, CDR1 SGHDT and CDR2 YYEEEE. CDR3 bases: TGTGCCAGCAGCTTGTTCTATAGGGGTAACACTGAAGCTTTCTTT. Residues: CASSLFYRGNTEAFF.

The J gene is TRBJ1-3, the V gene TRBV2; no reliable D call. The CDR3 consists of 13 residues. Germline V lookup: CDR1 SNHLY, CDR2 FYNNEI. V shed 4 bases and J shed 4 bases, with 8 bases lying between them. CDR3 amino acids: CASSGLWGNTIYF. The CDR3 coding sequence is TGTGCCAGCAGTGGATTATGGGGAAACACCATATATTTT.

V gene TRBV7-6 combines with J gene TRBJ1-1; D call uncertain. This CDR3 has 12 amino acids. The germline V and J ends were trimmed by 5 bases and 8 bases, with 12 bases remaining between them. The germline V gene has CDR1 SGHVS and CDR2 FNYEAQ. The CDR3 loop is CASSQPGREAFF. Written as DNA, the CDR3 is TGTGCCAGCAGCCAACCGGGCCGCGAAGCTTTCTTT.

The CDR3 spells CASSPPGLSNQPQHF. The CDR3 coding sequence is TGTGCCAGCTCACCGCCGGGGCTTAGCAATCAGCCCCAGCATTTT. The chain is built from TRBV18 and TRBJ1-5; the D gene is possibly TRBD1 (5 bases). This CDR3 is built from 15 residues. Germline values: CDR1 KGHSH, CDR2 LQKENI. With 3 bases removed from V and 0 bases from J, the gap between germline ends came to 9 bases.

The chain employs TRBV19 and TRBJ2-3, with 9 bases fitting TRBD1. The CDR3 sequence is 15 residues long. Germline lookup yields CDR1 LNHDA and CDR2 SQIVND (reference sequence). Trimming cost V 5 bases and J 4 bases; bases outside gene matches: 7. CDR3 in amino acids: CASSARDRAADTQYF. CDR3 bases: TGTGCCAGTAGTGCACGGGACAGGGCGGCAGATACGCAGTATTTT. Drawing the rest from reference TRBV19 and TRBJ2-3, the complete variable domain is DGGITQSPKYLFRKEGQNVTLSCEQNLNHDAMYWYRQDPGQGLRLIYYSQIVNDFQKGDIAEGYSVSREKKESFPLTVTSAQKNPTAFYLCASSARDRAADTQYFGPGTRLTVL.

This chain links TRBV5-1 with TRBJ2-7, with D possibly TRBD1 on 5 matching bases. This CDR3 is 12 amino acids long. V was pared by 4 bases and J by 4 bases, with 9 bases between. CDR1 is SGHRS and CDR2 is YFSETQ in the germline V gene. The CDR3 region has the DNA TGCGCCAGCAGCCATCAGGGTTACGAGCAGTACTTC. As protein: CASSHQGYEQYF. Full variable domain (outside the CDR3, taken from reference TRBV5-1 and TRBJ2-7): KAGVTQTPRYLIKTRGQQVTLSCSPISGHRSVSWYQQTPGQGLQFLFEYFSETQRNKGNFPGRFSGRQFSNSRSEMNVSTLELGDSALYLCASSHQGYEQYFGPGTRLTVT.

The V call is TRBV5-1, the J call TRBJ2-6, with D hard to call. Trimming took off 3 bases at V and 0 bases at J, with 4 bases between the two ends. There are 14 residues in the CDR3. Germline-derived CDR1 and CDR2 are SGHRS and YFSETQ. CDR3 DNA sequence: TGCGCCAGCAGCTGGAGCTCTGGGGCCAACGTCCTGACTTTC. Its translation is CASSWSSGANVLTF.

The chain has TRBV28 and TRBJ2-7; possibly TRBD1 for D (6 bases). The CDR3 runs to 18 residues. The germline CDR1 and CDR2 sequences are MDHEN and SYDVKM. V lost 6 bases and J lost 0, with 24 bases in between. CDR3 in amino acids: CASSNYRLGQQSSYEQYF. The CDR3 DNA sequence: TGTGCCAGCAGCAATTACCGACTCGGACAGCAGAGCTCCTACGAGCAGTACTTC.

This chain connects TRBV9 to TRBJ2-1; D is tentatively TRBD1 or TRBD2 (5 bases each). The CDR3 totals 15 residues. CDR1 SGDLS and CDR2 YYNGEE come from the germline V gene. Trimming took 4 bases from V and 2 from J, leaving 13 bases between them. CDR3 coding DNA: TGTGCCAGCAGCTCAGAGGGGTTAGCCTACAATGAGCAGTTCTTC. Translating it yields CASSSEGLAYNEQFF.

The rearrangement links TRBV28 to TRBJ2-4; D gene unclear. This CDR3 is built from 14 residues. V shed 2 bases and J shed 1 base, with 6 bases lying between them. CDR1 MDHEN and CDR2 SYDVKM come from the germline V gene. The CDR3 sequence: CASSLRQAKNIQYF. DNA for the CDR3: TGTGCCAGCAGTTTACGTCAGGCCAAAAACATTCAGTACTTC.

J is TRBJ2-1 and V is TRBV18; 12 nucleotides agree with TRBD2. Germline V gives CDR1 KGHSH, CDR2 LQKENI. There are 16 residues in the CDR3. Unmatched junction bases numbered 7, after V lost 6 bases and J lost 4 bases. The chain's CDR3 is CASSTFGTSGYNEQFF. The CDR3 bases are TGTGCCAGCTCTACTTTCGGGACTAGCGGGTACAATGAGCAGTTCTTC.

This clone has a single count. V gene TRBV25-1 combines with J gene TRBJ1-6, with 10 bases identical to TRBD1. Germline values: CDR1 MGHDK, CDR2 SYGVNS. The CDR3 is 14 residues long. Trimming took 5 bases from V and 9 from J; bases not matched to a gene: 4. In nucleotides, the CDR3 is TGTGCCAGCAGTCCGGACAGGGGGACTTCACCCCTCCACTTT. It codes for CASSPDRGTSPLHF.

The chain combines TRBV10-3 with TRBJ1-1; 7 bases agree with TRBD1. The junction had 7 bases not matched to a gene; V was cut back by 6 bases and J by 3 bases. CDR1 ENHRY and CDR2 SYGVKD come from the germline V gene. The CDR3 has 14 amino acids. The CDR3 DNA reads TGTGCCATCAGCAAGACAGGGTCGGACACTGAAGCTTTCTTT. Translated: CAISKTGSDTEAFF.

CDR3 coding DNA: TGTGCCAGCAGTTCCCCAACCCGTACAGGGCTTGGTGGCTACACCTTC. Translating it yields CASSSPTRTGLGGYTF. The chain combines TRBV27 with TRBJ1-2; a possible D gene is TRBD1 (6 bases). This CDR3 comprises 16 residues. Deletions cut 4 bases from V and 7 bases from J, with 22 bases between. Germline-derived CDR1 and CDR2 are MNHEY and SMNVEV (reference sequence).

V gene TRBV10-3 combines with J gene TRBJ2-3; tentative D call: TRBD1 (6 bases). The germline CDR1 and CDR2 sequences are ENHRY and SYGVKD. Trimming took 5 bases from V and 5 from J, leaving 17 bases between them. The CDR3 runs to 15 residues. The CDR3 sequence: CAISFSGVGRDTQYF. CDR3 DNA sequence: TGTGCCATCAGTTTCTCAGGGGTAGGAAGAGATACGCAGTATTTT.

This clone showed up just once. The rearrangement links TRBV7-2 to TRBJ1-5; D unclear. The CDR3 spans 15 residues. Germline V gene data show CDR1 as SGHTA and CDR2 as FQGNSA. Trimming shortened V by 3 bases and J by 0 bases, and 9 bases separated the two germline ends. The CDR3: CASSFSLGSNQPQHF. CDR3 DNA sequence: TGTGCCAGCAGCTTCAGTTTGGGTAGCAATCAGCCCCAGCATTTT.

The chain combines TRBV25-1 with TRBJ1-6; 9 bases are shared with TRBD1. Germline values: CDR1 MGHDK, CDR2 SYGVNS. After removal of 6 bases from V and 8 bases from J, the junction contained 2 bases not matched to a gene. The CDR3 is made up of 13 amino acids. The CDR3 protein is CASRGQGHSPLHF. The DNA of the CDR3 is TGTGCCAGCAGAGGACAGGGGCATTCACCCCTCCACTTT.

The chain has TRBV10-3 and TRBJ1-3; 7 nucleotides match TRBD1. Germline V gene sequence: CDR1 ENHRY, CDR2 SYGVKD. The V gene end was trimmed by 10 bases and the J gene end by 1 base; junction bases not matched to a gene: 10. CDR3 length equals 15 residues. This chain's CDR3 is CATTSTGRSGNTIYF. The DNA of the CDR3 is TGTGCCACCACGTCGACAGGGAGGTCTGGAAACACCATATATTTT.

This clone was detected once. V gene TRBV6-5 combines with J gene TRBJ2-1; 15 bases agree with TRBD2. The CDR3 has 16 residues. Losses at the gene ends were 6 bases for V and 8 bases for J; bases not matched to a gene: 8. CDR1 MNHEY and CDR2 SVGAGI come from the germline V gene. CDR3 sequence (DNA): TGTGCCAGCAGATACACCGGACTAGCGGGGGGGGATGAGCAGTTCTTC. Its translation is CASRYTGLAGGDEQFF.

V usage is TRBV24-1 and J usage is TRBJ2-7; D is unclear. V lost 4 bases, J lost 6 bases, and 18 bases lay in between. In germline, CDR1 is KGHDR, CDR2 SFDVKD. CDR3 length equals 15 residues. For the CDR3, the DNA is TGTGCCACCAGTGACCCCAGGAACCCTCTGGGCGAGCAGTACTTC. Amino acid sequence: CATSDPRNPLGEQYF.